What follows are 20 T cell receptor beta chains derived from one specimen sequenced in a study of preoperative IRX-2 immunotherapy in early breast cancer. As for treatment: preoperative locoregional IRX-2 cytokine immunotherapy. The method was immunoSEQ multiplex PCR; TCRdb's version includes in-frame clones alone and lacks a portion of them. The sample lists tens of thousands of clones; 80% to 90% were seen once. The material sequenced was lymph node tissue, taken after IRX-2 immunotherapy. All receptors derive from a human donor with breast cancer.

The rearrangement links TRBV28 to TRBJ1-5, with 8 nucleotides matching TRBD1. V was clipped by 6 bases and J by 6 bases; unmatched bases: 13. This CDR3 is 16 amino acids long. CDR1 and CDR2 (germline): MDHEN, SYDVKM. The CDR3 spells CASSHRGQGKGQPQHF. In DNA form, the CDR3 reads TGTGCCAGCAGCCATCGAGGACAGGGAAAGGGTCAGCCCCAGCATTTT.

The CDR3 region is CASRQVNSPLHF. DNA of the CDR3: TGTGCCAGCAGGCAAGTTAATTCACCCCTCCACTTT. The rearrangement joins TRBV28 to TRBJ1-6, with D unclear. Germline V gene data show CDR1 as MDHEN and CDR2 as SYDVKM. V shed 6 bases and J shed 6 bases, with 6 bases lying between them. This CDR3 region has 12 residues.

V and J are TRBV6-8 and TRBJ2-3; 7 bases are a match to TRBD2. The CDR3 length is 15 residues. After removal of 5 bases from V and 0 bases from J, the junction contained 5 bases not matched to a gene. The germline CDR1 and CDR2 sequences are MNHGY and SAAAGT. CDR3 DNA: TGTGCCAGCAGTCCTCAAGCGGGAAGCACAGATACGCAGTATTTT. Encoded protein: CASSPQAGSTDTQYF.

The rearrangement links TRBV23-1 to TRBJ1-5, with D hard to call. TRBV23-1 is treated as an ORF (open reading frame) with a function not yet certain. Trimming took 2 bases from V and 5 from J, leaving 7 bases between them. CDR3 length: 13 amino acids. This chain's CDR3 is CASSQTGHQPQHF. CDR3 bases: TGCGCCAGCAGTCAAACCGGGCATCAGCCCCAGCATTTT.

This chain links TRBV7-1 with TRBJ2-7; no reliable D call. Being an ORF, TRBV7-1 has a function that is uncertain. CDR3 length: 13 residues. V shed 4 bases and J shed 0 bases, with 7 bases lying between them. This CDR3 reads CASSFQSSYEQYF. The CDR3 DNA follows: TGTGCCAGCAGCTTTCAGAGCTCCTACGAGCAGTACTTC.

The gene calls are TRBV29-1 and TRBJ1-4, with TRBD1 matching 9 bases. The ends lost 6 bases at V and 5 bases at J; junction bases unmatched: 10. The CDR3 spans 15 residues. Germline CDR1 is SQVTM and CDR2 is ANQGSEA. The CDR3 loop reads CSVIKRTGANEKLFF. CDR3 bases: TGCAGCGTCATTAAACGGACAGGGGCGAATGAAAAACTGTTTTTT.

This clone has a handful of counts. The CDR3 is CASSLPLFTEQFF. CDR3 coding DNA: TGTGCCAGCAGCCTTCCCTTGTTCACCGAGCAGTTCTTC. This chain joins TRBV28 and TRBJ2-1; unclear D gene. The CDR3 is 13 amino acids. V lost 6 bases to trimming and J lost 10 bases, with 16 bases between them. Germline CDR1 and CDR2: MDHEN and SYDVKM.

The chain uses TRBV7-7 and TRBJ2-3; 13 nucleotides match TRBD2. Germline V lookup: CDR1 SSHAT, CDR2 FNYEAQ (reference sequence). The CDR3 spans 15 residues. The junction had 5 bases not matched to a gene; V was cut back by 5 bases and J by 6 bases. The CDR3 region is CASSTRLAGGDTQYF. The CDR3 region has the DNA TGTGCCAGCAGCACACGACTAGCGGGGGGCGATACGCAGTATTTT.

The chain uses TRBV10-1 and TRBJ1-3; the D is unclear. Germline CDR1 is WNHNN and CDR2 is SYGVQD (reference sequence). This CDR3 region has 15 residues. V lost 1 base and J 0 bases, leaving 7 bases between the germline ends. CDR3 loop: CASSEFDHSGNTIYF. CDR3 bases: TGCGCCAGCAGTGAGTTCGACCACTCTGGAAACACCATATATTTT.

The gene calls are TRBV28 and TRBJ1-2; D gene ambiguous. CDR1 and CDR2 from the germline V gene are MDHEN and SYDVKM. This CDR3 is 12 amino acids long. Trimming shortened V by 10 bases and J by 8 bases, and 17 bases separated the two germline ends. The CDR3 region has the DNA TGTGCCACCTACACGTGGGGAGAAGGCTACACCTTC. Its translation: CATYTWGEGYTF.

In this sample, this clone turned up once. CDR3 bases: TGTGCCAGCAGTGCCGGGTCGACCCTTATTAGATATGGCTACACCTTC. It translates to CASSAGSTLIRYGYTF. The chain employs TRBV6-8 and TRBJ1-2, with unresolved D. Trimming took 5 bases from V and 5 from J, leaving 21 bases between them. The CDR3 is 16 residues long. Germline loops: CDR1 MNHGY, CDR2 SAAAGT.

The chain links TRBV11-3 to TRBJ1-3; D is perhaps TRBD1 (6 bases). CDR3 length: 15 residues. Trimming took off 5 bases at V and 0 bases at J, with 11 bases between the two ends. From germline, CDR1 is SGHNT and CDR2 YENEEA. CDR3: CASSPGTSSGNTIYF. CDR3 coding DNA: TGTGCCAGCAGCCCCGGGACAAGCTCTGGAAACACCATATATTTT.

The rearrangement links TRBV15 to TRBJ1-1; D is possibly TRBD1 (5 bases). Germline CDR1 and CDR2: LNHNV and YYDKDF (reference sequence). V was pared by 0 bases and J by 3 bases, with 8 bases between. CDR3 size: 14 residues. CDR3 bases: TGTGCCACCAGCAGAGATCGACAGCACACTGAAGCTTTCTTT. Translating it yields CATSRDRQHTEAFF.

The chain links TRBV6-7 to TRBJ2-2; the D is unclear. TRBV6-7 is labeled an ORF, and its function is uncertain. CDR3 size: 17 residues. Trimming shortened V by 6 bases and J by 0 bases, and 17 bases separated the two germline ends. CDR3 nucleotides: TGTGCCAGCAGCCTCCTTCCCGGTCGTTCGAACACCGGGGAGCTGTTTTTT. Protein: CASSLLPGRSNTGELFF.

The chain recombines TRBV7-6 with TRBJ2-1, with TRBD2 matching over 10 bases. V was pared by 5 bases and J by 5 bases, with 6 bases of the junction left unmatched. The V gene's germline CDR1 is SGHVS and CDR2 FNYEAQ. The CDR3 has 15 amino acids. The DNA for the CDR3 is TGTGCCAGCAGCCAAGGTGGACTAGCGGACAATGAGCAGTTCTTC. Residues: CASSQGGLADNEQFF.

The chain carries TRBV15 and TRBJ1-5, with a weak D call TRBD1 (5 bases). There are 17 residues in the CDR3. Trimming removed 3 bases from V and 11 bases from J, with 26 bases in between. Germline assignment: CDR1 LNHNV and CDR2 YYDKDF (reference sequence). In DNA, the CDR3 is TGTGCCACCAGCAGCGCCTTCACCGGGACGGACAAGGGAGCCCAGCATTTT. It encodes CATSSAFTGTDKGAQHF.

This rearrangement joins TRBV6-8 to TRBJ2-5; D perhaps matches TRBD2 (6 bases). The CDR3 has 13 residues. V dropped 5 bases and J dropped 5 bases, with 12 bases sitting between them. From germline, CDR1 is MNHGY and CDR2 SAAAGT. CDR3 residues: CASSRLDGETQYF. As DNA, the CDR3 is TGTGCCAGCAGTCGACTAGACGGGGAGACCCAGTACTTC.

This clone was counted between two and nine times. The rearrangement uses TRBV6-8 and TRBJ2-7; D remains unclear. This CDR3 has 15 amino acids. The germline CDR1 and CDR2 sequences are MNHGY and SAAAGT. The V end lost 2 bases, the J end lost 3 bases, and 14 bases lay between the germline ends. The CDR3, as DNA: TGTGCCAGCAGTTACACCACTGGTGGGATCTACGAGCAGTACTTC. This sequence encodes CASSYTTGGIYEQYF.

The chain is built from TRBV6-8 and TRBJ2-1, with D possibly matching TRBD2 (6 bases). The CDR3 is 15 amino acids. Germline CDR1 reads MNHGY; CDR2 reads SAAAGT. The V end was cut by 6 bases, the J end by 1 base, with 13 bases between. CDR3 amino acids: CASSLIAASYNEQFF. The CDR3 DNA is TGTGCCAGCAGCTTAATAGCGGCGTCCTACAATGAGCAGTTCTTC.

This clone was observed a handful of times. This rearrangement joins TRBV28 to TRBJ2-7, with TRBD1 matching 9 bases. V trimming: 2 bases; J trimming: 5 bases; junction bases outside the gene matches: 10. CDR3 length: 16 amino acids. Germline V gene lookup returns CDR1 MDHEN and CDR2 SYDVKM. CDR3 sequence reads: CASSLPTGGPSNEQYF. CDR3 coding DNA: TGTGCCAGCAGTTTACCGACAGGGGGGCCCTCGAACGAGCAGTACTTC.